Described below is a single T cell receptor (beta chain) sequence and its context. The CDR3 sequence is 15 residues long. V gave up 5 bases and J gave up 4 bases; unmatched junction bases: 11. Germline V CDR1 and CDR2: SGHAT, FQDESV (reference sequence). This specimen belongs to a study of blood T cell repertoires in COVID-19. Study information: Sources were T cells, B-cell-depleted T cells, or PBMCs; the material itself was cDNA or gDNA.

TCRdb's table, derived via immunoSEQ multiplex PCR, lists solely in-frame clones and lacks some. The sample lists roughly 400,000 clones, approximately 90% seen once, with around 0.94% in the top ten. The TCR was taken from a woman aged 40 to 55 who had been exposed to COVID-19. Sequencing was done on a sample of PBMCs or T cells enriched from blood (not recorded which). This chain uses TRBV11-1 with TRBJ2-7; TRBD1 matches at 7 bases. CDR3 in amino acids: CASSKKRGPEYEQYF. CDR3 in DNA: TGTGCCAGCAGCAAAAAGAGGGGGCCCGAATACGAGCAGTACTTC.